The next 17 T cell receptor beta chains were all read from a single sample in a study of shared clonotypes between healthy human individuals. Method: immunoSEQ multiplex PCR; TCRdb's copy keeps in-frame clones and lacks some. The sample lists about 2 million clones, 85% to 95% occurring once. Sequencing was performed on naive CD4+ T cells sorted from blood. Subset noted: CD45RA+ positively selected. The receptors shown here come from a young man in good health.

The rearrangement links TRBV19 to TRBJ2-5, with D uncertain. The CDR3 runs 12 residues. Trimming took 5 bases from V and 7 from J, leaving 11 bases between them. Germline lookup yields CDR1 LNHDA and CDR2 SQIVND (reference sequence). The CDR3 is CASSWTGGTQYF. The CDR3 DNA reads as TGTGCCAGTAGTTGGACGGGCGGGACCCAGTACTTC.

V usage is TRBV7-6 and J usage is TRBJ2-2; no firm D call. V lost 3 bases and J lost 8, with 7 bases in between. Germline V gene lookup returns CDR1 SGHVS and CDR2 FNYEAQ. The CDR3 is made up of 12 amino acids. CDR3: CASSFHGGELFF. The CDR3 DNA follows: TGTGCCAGCAGCTTCCACGGGGGGGAGCTGTTTTTT.

This clone was picked up one time. This may arise from a read error, as a much more abundant clone is one base away. The chain combines TRBV2 with TRBJ2-7; 12 bases are shared with TRBD1. Germline V lookup: CDR1 SNHLY, CDR2 FYNNEI. With V trimmed by 5 bases and J by 3 bases, 5 bases remained unmatched. The CDR3 runs to 15 residues. For the CDR3, the DNA is TGTGCCAGCAGTTCCGGGACAGGGGGCATCTACGAGCAGTACTTC. Amino acids: CASSSGTGGIYEQYF.

V and J are TRBV6-1 and TRBJ2-5; D is unresolved. This CDR3 is 12 amino acids long. Germline V CDR1 and CDR2: MNHNS, SASEGT. The V end lost 0 bases, the J end lost 5 bases, and 4 bases lay between the germline ends. CDR3: CASSEAKETQYF. The CDR3 bases are TGTGCCAGCAGTGAAGCGAAGGAGACCCAGTACTTC.

The chain is built from TRBV7-2 and TRBJ2-3, with D uncertain. Germline CDR1 and CDR2: SGHTA and FQGNSA. This CDR3 has 15 amino acids. Trimming took off 2 bases at V and 0 bases at J, with 9 bases between the two ends. CDR3 loop: CASSLSATSTDTQYF. As DNA, the CDR3 is TGTGCCAGCAGCTTATCGGCGACTAGCACAGATACGCAGTATTTT.

Comments on this clone: The germline gene is not matched at one end of the junction; a read error may be the cause. The chain links TRBV9 to TRBJ2-7, with 8 positions matching TRBD1. Per germline, CDR1 SGDLS and CDR2 YYNGEE. The CDR3 length is 12 residues. The DNA of the CDR3 is TGCAACTGGACAGGGCTGGGCAACGAGCAGTACTTC. It is translated as CNWTGLGNEQYF. The full variable domain, in which reference TRBV9 and TRBJ2-7 provide the parts outside the CDR3, is DSGVTQTPKHLITATGQRVTLRCSPRSGDLSVYWYQQSLDQGLQFLIQYYNGEERAKGNILERFSAQQFPDLHSELNLSSLELGDSALYFCNWTGLGNEQYFGPGTRLTVT.

This clone has a single count. The CDR3 nucleotides read TGTGCCAGCAGCCTCCAGGACAGTTACAATGAGCAGTTCTTC. Protein product: CASSLQDSYNEQFF. The gene calls are TRBV7-9 and TRBJ2-1; possibly TRBD1 for D (6 bases). V dropped 5 bases and J dropped 4 bases, with 12 bases sitting between them. This CDR3 is built from 14 residues. CDR1 SEHNR and CDR2 FQNEAQ come from the germline V gene (reference sequence).

The chain employs TRBV5-1 and TRBJ2-1; D unresolved. The V gene lost 1 base and the J gene lost 0 bases, with 14 bases spanning the gap. The CDR3 sequence is 17 residues long. Germline V gene data show CDR1 as SGHRS and CDR2 as YFSETQ. The CDR3 region is CASSLSGSGSSYNEQFF. The CDR3 bases are TGCGCCAGCAGCTTGTCAGGTTCAGGAAGCTCCTACAATGAGCAGTTCTTC.

Written as DNA, the CDR3 is TGTGCCTGGATCCGGGGGAGGAACACTGAAGCTTTCTTT. Translation gives CAWIRGRNTEAFF. This chain links TRBV30 with TRBJ1-1; D possibly corresponds to TRBD1 (5 bases). Trimming shortened V by 4 bases and J by 1 base, and 10 bases separated the two germline ends. Germline CDR1 reads GTSNPN; CDR2 reads SVGIG (reference sequence). The CDR3 contains 13 residues.

The sample holds one count of this clone. The genes are TRBV10-1 and TRBJ1-1; maybe TRBD1 (6 bases). The CDR3 runs to 13 residues. The V and J ends lost 5 bases and 4 bases respectively, with 11 bases between them. CDR1 is WNHNN and CDR2 is SYGVQD in the germline V gene (reference sequence). The CDR3 DNA follows: TGCGCCAGCAGTCAGGGGTCCTTCACTGAAGCTTTCTTT. As protein: CASSQGSFTEAFF.

The chain recombines TRBV7-3 with TRBJ2-2; 11 bases fit TRBD2. With V trimmed by 7 bases and J by 5 bases, 3 bases remained unmatched. This CDR3 is 14 amino acids long. Germline CDR1 reads SGHTA; CDR2 reads FQGTGA. CDR3 loop: CASTTSGGTGELFF. DNA of the CDR3: TGTGCCAGCACCACTAGCGGGGGAACCGGGGAGCTGTTTTTT.

About this clone: Being one base from a much bigger clone, this may be a read error. This rearrangement joins TRBV11-1 to TRBJ2-2; perhaps TRBD1 as D (6 bases). Deletions cut 5 bases from V and 6 bases from J, with 19 bases between. The CDR3 consists of 16 residues. Germline V CDR1 and CDR2: SGHAT, FQDESV (reference sequence). CDR3 in DNA: TGTGCCAGCAGCGAGGCTTCGCCAGGGGCAGCCGGGGAGCTGTTTTTT. This sequence encodes CASSEASPGAAGELFF.

This chain links TRBV2 with TRBJ1-2; D not certain. Germline CDR1 SNHLY, CDR2 FYNNEI. Trimming pared 5 bases from V and 8 bases from J, leaving 12 bases between. This CDR3 region has 12 residues. The CDR3, as DNA: TGTGCCAGCAGTTTTGACTCTCACGGCTACACCTTC. Protein sequence: CASSFDSHGYTF.

The CDR3 DNA sequence: TGCGCCAGCAGCTTGGCTATGGGGTACACAGATACGCAGTATTTT. This translates into CASSLAMGYTDTQYF. The chain has TRBV5-1 and TRBJ2-3; D gene uncertain. Trimming left V 0 bases short and J 2 bases short, with 10 bases between. This CDR3 region has 15 residues. Germline V gene lookup returns CDR1 SGHRS and CDR2 YFSETQ.

The V and J genes are TRBV4-3 and TRBJ2-1; unclear D gene. Germline CDR1 is LGHNA and CDR2 is YSLEER. The CDR3 loop spans 16 amino acids. V shed 1 base and J shed 8 bases, with 18 bases lying between them. The CDR3 here is CASSQGHLVNTHEQFF. CDR3 sequence (DNA): TGCGCCAGCAGCCAAGGTCACCTGGTAAATACTCATGAGCAGTTCTTC.

The chain joins TRBV2 to TRBJ2-7; maybe TRBD1 (7 bases). CDR1 is SNHLY, CDR2 FYNNEI, per germline. Trimming took off 5 bases at V and 4 bases at J, with 18 bases between the two ends. The CDR3 is 15 amino acids. This CDR3 is CASSSRGTASYEQYF. The CDR3 DNA sequence: TGTGCCAGCAGTTCCCGCGGGACAGCATCTTACGAGCAGTACTTC. The full variable domain, completed using reference TRBV2 and TRBJ2-7, is EPEVTQTPSHQVTQMGQEVILRCVPISNHLYFYWYRQILGQKVEFLVSFYNNEISEKSEIFDDQFSVERPDGSNFTLKIRSTKLEDSAMYFCASSSRGTASYEQYFGPGTRLTVT.

The chain joins TRBV28 to TRBJ2-3; 10 bases line up with TRBD1. CDR3 size: 16 residues. The germline gives CDR1 MDHEN, CDR2 SYDVKM. Trimming took 3 bases from V and 1 from J; bases not matched to a gene: 4. CDR3: CASSLEGTGGTDTQYF. The CDR3 region has the DNA TGTGCCAGCAGTTTGGAGGGGACAGGGGGCACAGATACGCAGTATTTT.